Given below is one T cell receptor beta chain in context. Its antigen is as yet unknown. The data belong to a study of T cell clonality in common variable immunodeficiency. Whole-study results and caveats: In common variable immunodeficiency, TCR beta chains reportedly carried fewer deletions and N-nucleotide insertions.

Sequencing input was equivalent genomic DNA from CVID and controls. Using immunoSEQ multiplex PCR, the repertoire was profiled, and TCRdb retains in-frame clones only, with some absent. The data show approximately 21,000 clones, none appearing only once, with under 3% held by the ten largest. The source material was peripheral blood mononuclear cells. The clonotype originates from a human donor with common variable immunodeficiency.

This CDR3 is CASSTPMAGVETQYF. The part of the CDR3 DNA that was read is TGTGCCAGTAGTACCCCCATGGCAGGGGTGGAGACC. This sequence joins TRBV19 and TRBJ2-5, with D tentatively TRBD1 (6 bases). The read ends 3 residues early relative to the CDR3; the germline J gene fills the gap. The CDR3 length is 15 residues. V lost 4 bases, J lost 5 bases, and 17 bases lay in between. Germline assignment: CDR1 LNHDA and CDR2 SQIVND (reference sequence).